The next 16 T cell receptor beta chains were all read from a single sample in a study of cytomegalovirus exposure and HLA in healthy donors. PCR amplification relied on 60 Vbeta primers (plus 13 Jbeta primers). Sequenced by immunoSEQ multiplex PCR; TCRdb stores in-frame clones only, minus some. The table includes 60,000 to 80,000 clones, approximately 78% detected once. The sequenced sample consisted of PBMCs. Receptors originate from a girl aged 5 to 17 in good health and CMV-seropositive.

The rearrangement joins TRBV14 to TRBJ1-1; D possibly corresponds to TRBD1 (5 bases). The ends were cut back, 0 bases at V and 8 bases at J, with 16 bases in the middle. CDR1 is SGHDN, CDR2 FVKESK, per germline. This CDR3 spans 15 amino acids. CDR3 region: CASSQEPGLPLEAFF. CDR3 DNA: TGTGCCAGCAGCCAAGAACCGGGACTACCACTCGAAGCTTTCTTT.

The CDR3 reads CASRAASEAFF. The DNA of the CDR3 is TGTGCCAGCAGGGCGGCAAGTGAAGCTTTCTTT. V and J are TRBV7-2 and TRBJ1-1; D unclear. The CDR3 extends over 11 amino acids. V lost 6 bases and J lost 7, with 9 bases in between. From germline, CDR1 is SGHTA and CDR2 FQGNSA.

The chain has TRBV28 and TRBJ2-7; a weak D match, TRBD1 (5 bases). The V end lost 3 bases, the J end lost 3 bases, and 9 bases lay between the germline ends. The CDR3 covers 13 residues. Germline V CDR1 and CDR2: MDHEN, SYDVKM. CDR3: CASSFQGLYEQYF. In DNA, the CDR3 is TGTGCCAGCAGTTTCCAGGGTCTCTACGAGCAGTACTTC.

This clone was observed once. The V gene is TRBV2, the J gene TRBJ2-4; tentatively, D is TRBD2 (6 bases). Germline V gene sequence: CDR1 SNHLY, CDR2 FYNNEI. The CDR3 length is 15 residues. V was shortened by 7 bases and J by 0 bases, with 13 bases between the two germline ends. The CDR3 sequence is CASTMAGLAKNIQYF. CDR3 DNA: TGTGCCAGCACTATGGCGGGGCTAGCCAAAAACATTCAGTACTTC.

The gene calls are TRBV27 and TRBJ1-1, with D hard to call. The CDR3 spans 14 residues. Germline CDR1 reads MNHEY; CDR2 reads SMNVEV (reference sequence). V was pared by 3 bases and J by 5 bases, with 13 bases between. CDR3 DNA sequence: TGTGCCAGCAGTTTCGGGGAACCCGGGACTGAAGCTTTCTTT. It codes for CASSFGEPGTEAFF.

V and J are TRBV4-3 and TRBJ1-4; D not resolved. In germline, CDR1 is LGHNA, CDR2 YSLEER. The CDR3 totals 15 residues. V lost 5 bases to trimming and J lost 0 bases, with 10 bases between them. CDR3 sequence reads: CASSEVVATNEKLFF. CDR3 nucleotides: TGCGCCAGCAGCGAGGTGGTAGCAACTAATGAAAAACTGTTTTTT.

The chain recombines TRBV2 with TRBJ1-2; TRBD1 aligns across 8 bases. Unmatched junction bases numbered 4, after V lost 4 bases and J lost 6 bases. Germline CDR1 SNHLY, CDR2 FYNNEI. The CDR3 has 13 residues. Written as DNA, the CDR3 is TGTGCCAGCAGTGGGACAGGGATTAATGGCTACACCTTC. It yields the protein CASSGTGINGYTF.

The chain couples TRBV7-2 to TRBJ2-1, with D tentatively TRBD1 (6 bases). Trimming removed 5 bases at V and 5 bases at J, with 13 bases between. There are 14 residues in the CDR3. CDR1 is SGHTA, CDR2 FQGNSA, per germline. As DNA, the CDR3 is TGTGCCAGCAGCCGAGGACAGTGGGACAATGAGCAGTTCTTC. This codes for CASSRGQWDNEQFF.

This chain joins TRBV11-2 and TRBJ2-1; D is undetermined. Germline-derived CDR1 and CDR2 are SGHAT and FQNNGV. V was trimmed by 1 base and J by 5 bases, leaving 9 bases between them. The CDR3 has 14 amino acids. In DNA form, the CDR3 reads TGTGCCAGCAGCTTAGGGCAGGTCAACAATGAGCAGTTCTTC. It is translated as CASSLGQVNNEQFF.

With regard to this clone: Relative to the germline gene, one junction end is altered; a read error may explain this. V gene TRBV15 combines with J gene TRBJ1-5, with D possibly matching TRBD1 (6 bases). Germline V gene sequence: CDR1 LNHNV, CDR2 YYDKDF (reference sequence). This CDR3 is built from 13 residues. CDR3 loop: CATSRGYREGRIF. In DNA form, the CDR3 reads TGTGCCACCAGCAGAGGATACAGGGAGGGGAGAATTTTT.

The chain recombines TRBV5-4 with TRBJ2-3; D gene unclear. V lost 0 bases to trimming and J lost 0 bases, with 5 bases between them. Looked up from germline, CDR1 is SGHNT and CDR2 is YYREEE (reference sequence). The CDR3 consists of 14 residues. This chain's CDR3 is CASSLGTSTDTQYF. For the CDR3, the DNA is TGTGCCAGCAGCTTGGGCACTAGCACAGATACGCAGTATTTT.

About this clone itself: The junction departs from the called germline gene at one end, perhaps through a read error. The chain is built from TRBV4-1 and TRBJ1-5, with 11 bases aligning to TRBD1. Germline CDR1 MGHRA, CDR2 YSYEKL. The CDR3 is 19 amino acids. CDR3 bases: TGCACCAGCAGCCAAGTTCTCAGGGACAGGGGGGTTGGCAATCAGCCCCAGCATTTT. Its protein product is CTSSQVLRDRGVGNQPQHF.

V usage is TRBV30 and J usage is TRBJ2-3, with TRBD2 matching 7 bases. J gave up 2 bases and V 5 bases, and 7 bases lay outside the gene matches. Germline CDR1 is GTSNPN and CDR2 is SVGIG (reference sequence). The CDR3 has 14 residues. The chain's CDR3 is CAWGTSGATDTQYF. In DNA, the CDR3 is TGTGCCTGGGGAACCAGCGGGGCCACAGATACGCAGTATTTT.

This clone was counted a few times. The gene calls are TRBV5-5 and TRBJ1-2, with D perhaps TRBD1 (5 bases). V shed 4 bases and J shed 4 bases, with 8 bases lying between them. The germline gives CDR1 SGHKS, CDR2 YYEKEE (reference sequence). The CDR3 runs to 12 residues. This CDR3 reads CASSLGLYGYTF. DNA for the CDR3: TGTGCCAGCAGCCTGGGACTCTATGGCTACACCTTC.

In DNA form, the CDR3 reads TGCGCCAGCAGCCATGAAGATAGTGACACTGAAGCTTTCTTT. It translates to CASSHEDSDTEAFF. This chain uses TRBV4-1 with TRBJ1-1, with D unclear. Per the germline V gene, CDR1 is MGHRA and CDR2 is YSYEKL. The CDR3 has 14 amino acids. V was clipped by 3 bases and J by 3 bases, with 11 bases between them.

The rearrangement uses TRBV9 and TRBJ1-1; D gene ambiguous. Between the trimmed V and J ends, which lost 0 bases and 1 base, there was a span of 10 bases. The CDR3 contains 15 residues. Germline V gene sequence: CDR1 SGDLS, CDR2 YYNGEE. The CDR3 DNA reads TGTGCCAGCAGCGTAGGAGGGATGGAGAACACTGAAGCTTTCTTT. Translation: CASSVGGMENTEAFF.